The 23 T cell receptor beta chains given below trace back to one sample, sequenced in a study of T cell repertoires in cytomegalovirus infection. These TCRs' antigens remain unknown. TCRdb re-called the reads with MiXCR, one entry per CDR3 protein. The sample has about 920,000 distinct CDR3 sequences; approximately 30% are singletons. Sequencing used cultured CD8+ T cells from PBMCs, obtained from culture after CMV antigen stimulation. Every receptor here comes from a human donor in good health (CMV status not recorded). Some clones in this sample may be carry-over from other donors' samples.

The rearrangement joins TRBV4-1 to TRBJ2-1, with D maybe TRBD2 (7 bases). Between the trimmed V and J ends, which lost 1 base and 8 bases, there was a span of 18 bases. The CDR3 covers 16 residues. CDR1 is MGHRA, CDR2 YSYEKL, per germline. The CDR3 bases are TGCGCCAGCAGCCAAGCCGCGGGGGCCCGGACCTATGAGCAGTTCTTC. This encodes CASSQAAGARTYEQFF.

This clonotype has a handful of counts. The J gene is TRBJ2-7, the V gene TRBV7-8; a possible D gene is TRBD1 (6 bases). The V gene's germline CDR1 is SGHVS and CDR2 FQNEAQ. The CDR3 length is 15 residues. Trimming removed 1 base at V and 6 bases at J, with 16 bases between. The CDR3 region is CASSLESGTRGEQYF. DNA for the CDR3: TGTGCCAGCAGCTTAGAGTCGGGCACCAGGGGCGAGCAGTACTTC.

This clonotype was observed once. The chain joins TRBV14 to TRBJ2-1; D may be TRBD1 (5 bases). Germline V CDR1 and CDR2: SGHDN, FVKESK. V lost 4 bases, J lost 8 bases, and 18 bases lay in between. CDR3 length: 15 amino acids. The CDR3 DNA sequence: TGTGCCAGCAGCCTCCGGACACGAACGGTGCATGAGCAGTTCTTC. Translation: CASSLRTRTVHEQFF.

This clonotype was seen a handful of times. The J gene is TRBJ1-2, the V gene TRBV12-5, with a weak D call TRBD1 (6 bases). Germline-derived CDR1 and CDR2 are LGHNT and FRNRAP. V lost 2 bases, J lost 2 bases, and 12 bases lay in between. CDR3 length: 15 residues. The CDR3, as DNA: TGTGCTAGTGGTTTGCCTGCTACAGGGAACTATGGCTACACCTTC. Encoded protein: CASGLPATGNYGYTF.

The rearrangement joins TRBV18 to TRBJ2-5; 8 bases are a match to TRBD2. Germline CDR1 reads KGHSH; CDR2 reads LQKENI. V shed 4 bases, J shed 7 bases, and the junction held 14 bases outside the gene matches. The CDR3 consists of 16 residues. CDR3 DNA: TGTGCCAGCTCACTCGAACGAGCGGGGGCCCTGGGGACCCAGTACTTC. Amino acid sequence: CASSLERAGALGTQYF.

V usage is TRBV4-1 and J usage is TRBJ2-7; possibly TRBD1 for D (5 bases). This CDR3 is built from 15 residues. V was trimmed by 1 base and J by 1 base, leaving 11 bases between them. Germline CDR1 and CDR2: MGHRA and YSYEKL. CDR3: CASSQGTGLSYEQYV. Here the CDR3 DNA reads TGCGCCAGCAGCCAAGGTACAGGCCTTTCCTACGAGCAGTACGTC.

Only one count was recorded for this clonotype. The V gene is TRBV7-9, the J gene TRBJ2-4; no clear D gene. Trimming shortened V by 5 bases and J by 0 bases, and 29 bases separated the two germline ends. This CDR3 is 21 amino acids long. Looked up from germline, CDR1 is SEHNR and CDR2 is FQNEAQ (reference sequence). The CDR3, as DNA: TGTGCCAGCAGCCTACCCTACCAGAGGAACGGAGTTGGGCTAGCCAAAAACATTCAGTACTTC. It yields the protein CASSLPYQRNGVGLAKNIQYF. Combining the CDR3 with reference TRBV7-9 and TRBJ2-4 gives the whole variable domain DTGVSQNPRHKITKRGQNVTFRCDPISEHNRLYWYRQTLGQGPEFLTYFQNEAQLEKSRLLSDRFSAERPKGSFSTLEIQRTEQGDSAMYLCASSLPYQRNGVGLAKNIQYFGAGTRLSVL.

The chain is built from TRBV28 and TRBJ2-7, with a weak D call TRBD1 (6 bases). Trimming removed 6 bases from V and 2 bases from J, with 11 bases in between. The CDR3 spans 13 residues. CDR1 MDHEN and CDR2 SYDVKM come from the germline V gene. The CDR3 bases are TGTGCCAGCAGACCGGGACACGCCTACGAGCAGTACTTC. Protein product: CASRPGHAYEQYF. Full variable domain (remainder filled in from reference TRBV28 and TRBJ2-7): DVKVTQSSRYLVKRTGEKVFLECVQDMDHENMFWYRQDPGLGLRLIYFSYDVKMKEKGDIPEGYSVSREKKERFSLILESASTNQTSMYLCASRPGHAYEQYFGPGTRLTVT.

This clonotype was seen at least ten times. This chain connects TRBV11-1 to TRBJ2-1; D might be TRBD2 (6 bases). The CDR3 totals 14 residues. The V gene's germline CDR1 is SGHAT and CDR2 FQDESV (reference sequence). V was shortened by 0 bases and J by 10 bases, with 13 bases between the two germline ends. The chain's CDR3 is CASSLATAAGEQFF. DNA for the CDR3: TGTGCCAGCAGCTTAGCTACAGCGGCGGGGGAGCAGTTCTTC.

This chain joins TRBV24-1 and TRBJ2-2; 9 bases fit TRBD1. Germline CDR1 and CDR2: KGHDR and SFDVKD. This CDR3 spans 15 amino acids. V was clipped by 9 bases and J by 3 bases; unmatched bases: 7. The CDR3 sequence is CATSNRDRDTGELFF. Here the CDR3 DNA reads TGTGCCACCTCAAACCGGGACAGGGACACCGGGGAGCTGTTTTTT.

This clonotype was detected many times. The chain recombines TRBV7-8 with TRBJ1-2; TRBD1 matches 7 bases. Trimming removed 1 base from V and 4 bases from J; junction bases left unmatched: 12. Germline V gene lookup returns CDR1 SGHVS and CDR2 FQNEAQ. The CDR3 sequence is 17 residues long. The CDR3 DNA is TGTGCCAGCAGCTTAGGCCGACAGGGATTATATTCCTATGGCTACACCTTC. Amino acids: CASSLGRQGLYSYGYTF.

The gene calls are TRBV5-6 and TRBJ2-7, with D possibly matching TRBD2 (5 bases). The CDR3 runs 15 residues. Germline CDR1 and CDR2: SGHDT and YYEEEE. V was shortened by 0 bases and J by 3 bases, with 13 bases between the two germline ends. The CDR3 DNA follows: TGTGCCAGCAGCTTGGCCAGAGGGCCTCTCTACGAGCAGTACGTC. It encodes CASSLARGPLYEQYV.

This clonotype was counted many times. This sequence joins TRBV4-1 and TRBJ2-1; 7 bases align to TRBD1. The ends lost 0 bases at V and 4 bases at J; junction bases unmatched: 6. The CDR3 sequence is 16 residues long. Per germline, CDR1 MGHRA and CDR2 YSYEKL. In nucleotides, the CDR3 is TGCGCCAGCAGCCAAGAGACAGGGACCCTGTACAATGAGCAGTTCTTC. It is translated as CASSQETGTLYNEQFF.

A few counts support this clonotype. The V gene is TRBV5-5, the J gene TRBJ2-1, with 10 bases that match TRBD2. Per the germline V gene, CDR1 is SGHKS and CDR2 is YYEKEE (reference sequence). After removal of 2 bases from V and 9 bases from J, the junction contained 8 bases not matched to a gene. The CDR3 runs to 15 residues. Here the CDR3 DNA reads TGTGCCAGCAGCTTTTTTACTAGCGGGGTAGGTGAGCAGTTCTTC. It translates to CASSFFTSGVGEQFF.

This clonotype was counted only a few times. This chain connects TRBV7-3 to TRBJ2-3; D gene uncertain. Germline V gives CDR1 SGHTA, CDR2 FQGTGA. V was pared by 5 bases and J by 0 bases, with 12 bases between. The CDR3 is 15 amino acids. Here the CDR3 reads CASSPWFSSTDTQYF. The CDR3 DNA reads as TGTGCCAGCAGCCCTTGGTTCTCAAGCACAGATACGCAGTATTTT.

This clonotype showed up many times. The chain is built from TRBV27 and TRBJ1-1; a weak D match, TRBD1 (5 bases). CDR3 length: 17 residues. The V gene lost 2 bases and the J gene lost 1 base, with 17 bases spanning the gap. Germline V lookup: CDR1 MNHEY, CDR2 SMNVEV (reference sequence). CDR3 loop: CASSLNWGGGKNTEAFF. CDR3 sequence (DNA): TGTGCCAGCAGTTTAAACTGGGGGGGGGGGAAGAACACTGAAGCTTTCTTT.

The chain couples TRBV4-1 to TRBJ2-7; TRBD2 matches at 9 bases. V lost 5 bases to trimming and J lost 4 bases; unmatched junction nucleotides: 6. This CDR3 comprises 14 residues. Germline V gene data show CDR1 as MGHRA and CDR2 as YSYEKL. CDR3 protein: CASSNTGLAYEQYF. The CDR3 coding sequence is TGCGCCAGCAGCAACACGGGACTAGCTTACGAGCAGTACTTC.

This sequence joins TRBV6-2 or TRBV6-3 and TRBJ2-7, with D uncertain. The CDR3 totals 13 residues. Germline values: CDR1 MNHEY, CDR2 SVGEGT. V was trimmed by 0 bases and J by 7 bases, leaving 10 bases between them. The CDR3 DNA reads as TGTGCCAGCAGTTACTCTGGAGCGTGGGAGCAGTACGTC. Translation: CASSYSGAWEQYV.

The rearrangement joins TRBV29-1 to TRBJ1-1; possibly TRBD1 for D (5 bases). The CDR3 totals 13 residues. Germline-derived CDR1 and CDR2 are SQVTM and ANQGSEA. Trimming took 2 bases from V and 2 from J, leaving 9 bases between them. This chain's CDR3 is CSVESGANTEAFF. In DNA form, the CDR3 reads TGCAGCGTTGAATCCGGGGCCAACACTGAAGCTTTCTTT.

The chain couples TRBV19 to TRBJ1-2; perhaps TRBD1 as D (5 bases). The CDR3 runs to 14 residues. Germline CDR1 and CDR2: LNHDA and SQIVND (reference sequence). V lost 3 bases and J lost 7, with 15 bases in between. CDR3 bases: TGTGCCAGTAGTATGGGCGGGACGATAGGTGGCTACACCTTC. Translation: CASSMGGTIGGYTF.

The rearrangement joins TRBV9 to TRBJ2-5; 9 positions agree with TRBD2. Germline CDR1 reads SGDLS; CDR2 reads YYNGEE. There are 15 residues in the CDR3. The V segment lost 1 base and the J segment 0 bases; nucleotides outside the gene matches: 1. In nucleotides, the CDR3 is TGTGCCAGCAGCGTACTAGCGGGGCACCAAGAGACCCAGTACTTC. Translated: CASSVLAGHQETQYF. Based on the CDR3 plus reference TRBV9 and TRBJ2-5, the full variable domain is DSGVTQTPKHLITATGQRVTLRCSPRSGDLSVYWYQQSLDQGLQFLIQYYNGEERAKGNILERFSAQQFPDLHSELNLSSLELGDSALYFCASSVLAGHQETQYFGPGTRLLVL.

This clonotype has a count of ten or more. The chain carries TRBV6-2 or TRBV6-3 and TRBJ2-7, with 8 bases matching TRBD1. CDR3 size: 15 residues. CDR1 is MNHEY and CDR2 is SVGEGT in the germline V gene. V shed 6 bases, J shed 2 bases, and the junction held 9 bases outside the gene matches. The CDR3 region is CASSYGQGFPYEQYV. CDR3 DNA: TGTGCCAGCAGCTACGGACAGGGATTCCCCTACGAGCAGTACGTC.

This clonotype was recorded a few times. CDR3 bases: TGTGCCAGCAGCTTAGTAGGGGGGGGGCTGGAGACCCAGTACTTC. Translated: CASSLVGGGLETQYF. V gene TRBV11-2 combines with J gene TRBJ2-5; a weak D match, TRBD2 (7 bases). Germline CDR1 is SGHAT and CDR2 is FQNNGV. The CDR3 covers 15 residues. Trimming removed 1 base at V and 5 bases at J, with 14 bases between.